Reported below is one T cell receptor (beta chain). The data derive from a study of blood T cell repertoires in COVID-19. Sequenced by immunoSEQ multiplex PCR; TCRdb stores in-frame clones only, minus some. Found here are over 250,000 clones, roughly 83% of them singletons; the top ten hold more than 1.2%. CDR3 length equals 17 residues. Germline V gene data show CDR1 as ENHRY and CDR2 as SYGVKD. V was clipped by 6 bases and J by 2 bases; unmatched bases: 5. The J gene is TRBJ2-2, the V gene TRBV10-3, with 14 bases that match TRBD2. The receptor was derived from a human donor with COVID-19, enrolled during active disease. The donor label of this sample is uncertain. The source material was peripheral blood. CDR3 DNA sequence: TGTGCCATCAGGACCGGGACTAGCGGGAGCAACACCGGGGAGCTGTTTTTT. Its translation is CAIRTGTSGSNTGELFF.